Given below is one T cell receptor (beta chain) in context. Antigen: not known. Germline CDR1 reads DFQATT; CDR2 reads SNEGSKA (reference sequence). Trimming shortened V by 1 base and J by 8 bases, and 6 bases separated the two germline ends. The length of the CDR3 is 11 residues. This entry is derived from a study of T cells after yellow fever vaccination. About the research overall: Fractions containing few cells were prepared with SMART-Seq v4 Ultra Low Input.

Study results and limitations: Most primary-vaccination clones reappeared after the booster (about 97% CD4, about 90% CD8).

A process of 5'RACE template switching, which added a universal primer site and UMIs, was used to make TCR cDNA. TCRdb redid the calling of the 5' RACE reads with MiXCR, one entry per CDR3 protein. The profile shows around 530,000 distinct CDR3 sequences, approximately 16% of them singletons. Sequences were derived from PBMCs, sampled around 5 days after the first yellow fever vaccination. The gene calls are TRBV20-1 and TRBJ2-1; D gene ambiguous. This sequence originates from a man between 18 and 35 years old who received the YFV17D yellow fever vaccine. CDR3: CSARGGDEQFF. The CDR3 nucleotides are TGCAGTGCTAGAGGAGGCGATGAGCAGTTCTTC.